The rows below give T cell receptor beta chains drawn from one sample of a study of response to subunit inactivated influenza vaccine. TCRdb analysed the RT-PCR reads with MiXCR anew, one entry per CDR3 protein. The sample has roughly 570,000 distinct CDR3 sequences, around 15% seen once; the top ten hold more than 9.5%. This sample comprised PBMCs from blood, obtained about 13 days after vaccination. The source of these receptors is a man aged 50 to 59 who received an inactivated influenza vaccine. Each CDR3 is given with its conserved first and last residue. Each record gives: V gene, J gene, CDR3 length, CDR3 protein.

TRBV6-5	TRBJ1-1	15	CASSYGARGLTEAFF
TRBV12-3/TRBV12-4	TRBJ2-7	15	CASSPGLAGGHEQYF
TRBV20-1	TRBJ2-1	14	CSARAGGLYNEQFF
TRBV20-1	TRBJ2-1	16	CSARDLDPARYNEQFF
TRBV7-8	TRBJ2-1	12	CASSLDPDEQFF
TRBV6-2/TRBV6-3	TRBJ2-1	13	CASSYSLAHEQFF
TRBV2	TRBJ2-7	15	CASSEGTSGIYEQYF
TRBV5-1	TRBJ2-7	14	CASSLAPGSYEQYF
TRBV20-1	TRBJ2-2	12	CSASVQGGELFF
TRBV12-3/TRBV12-4	TRBJ1-2	15	CASSLSRQGKGGYTF
TRBV10-3	TRBJ2-1	13	CAISEEMDNEQFF